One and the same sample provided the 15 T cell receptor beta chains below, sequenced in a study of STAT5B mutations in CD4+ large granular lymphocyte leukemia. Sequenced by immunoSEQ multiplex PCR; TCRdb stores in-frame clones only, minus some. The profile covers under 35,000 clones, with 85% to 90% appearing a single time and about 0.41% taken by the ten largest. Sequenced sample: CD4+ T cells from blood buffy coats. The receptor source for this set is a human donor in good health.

In DNA, the CDR3 is TGTGCCAGCAGCCTTTCCACTCCATATGGCTACACCTTC. This sequence encodes CASSLSTPYGYTF. The chain combines TRBV6-5 with TRBJ1-2; no reliable D call. Between the trimmed V and J ends, which lost 6 bases and 5 bases, there was a span of 13 bases. The CDR3 is made up of 13 amino acids. The germline V gene encodes CDR1 MNHEY and CDR2 SVGAGI.

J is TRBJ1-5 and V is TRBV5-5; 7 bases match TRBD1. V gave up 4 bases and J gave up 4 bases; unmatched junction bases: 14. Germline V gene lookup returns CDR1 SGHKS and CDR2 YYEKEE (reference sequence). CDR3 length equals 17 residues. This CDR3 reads CASSPGPGGQSNQPQHF. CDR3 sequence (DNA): TGTGCCAGCAGCCCAGGCCCAGGGGGACAGTCAAATCAGCCCCAGCATTTT. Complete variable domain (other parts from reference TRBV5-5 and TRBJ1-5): DAGVTQSPTHLIKTRGQQVTLRCSPISGHKSVSWYQQVLGQGPQFIFQYYEKEERGRGNFPDRFSARQFPNYSSELNVNALLLGDSALYLCASSPGPGGQSNQPQHFGDGTRLSIL.

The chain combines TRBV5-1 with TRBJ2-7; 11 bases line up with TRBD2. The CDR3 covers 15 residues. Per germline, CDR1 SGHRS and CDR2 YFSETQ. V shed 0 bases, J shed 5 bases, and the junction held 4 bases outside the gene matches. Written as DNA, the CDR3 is TGCGCCAGCAGCTTGGCAGAACTAGCGGGAGACGAGCAGTACTTC. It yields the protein CASSLAELAGDEQYF. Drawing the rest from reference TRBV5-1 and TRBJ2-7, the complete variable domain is KAGVTQTPRYLIKTRGQQVTLSCSPISGHRSVSWYQQTPGQGLQFLFEYFSETQRNKGNFPGRFSGRQFSNSRSEMNVSTLELGDSALYLCASSLAELAGDEQYFGPGTRLTVT.

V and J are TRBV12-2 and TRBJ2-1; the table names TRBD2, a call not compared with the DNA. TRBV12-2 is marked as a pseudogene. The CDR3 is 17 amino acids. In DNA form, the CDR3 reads TGTGCAAGTCGCTTATCGGGACTAGCGGAGAAGTACAATGAGCAGTTCTTC. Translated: CASRLSGLAEKYNEQFF.

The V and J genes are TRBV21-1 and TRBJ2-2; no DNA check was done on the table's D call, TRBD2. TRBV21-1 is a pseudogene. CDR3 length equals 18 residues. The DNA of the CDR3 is TGTGCCAGCAGCCCCGGGGGGGCCGCACGTACCTGCACCGGGGAGCTGTTTTTT. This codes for CASSPGGAARTCTGELFF.

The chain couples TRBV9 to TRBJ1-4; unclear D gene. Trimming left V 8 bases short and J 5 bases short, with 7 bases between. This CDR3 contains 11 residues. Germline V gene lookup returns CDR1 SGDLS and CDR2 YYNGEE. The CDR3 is CASGENEKLFF. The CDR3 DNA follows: TGTGCCAGTGGGGAAAATGAAAAACTGTTTTTT.

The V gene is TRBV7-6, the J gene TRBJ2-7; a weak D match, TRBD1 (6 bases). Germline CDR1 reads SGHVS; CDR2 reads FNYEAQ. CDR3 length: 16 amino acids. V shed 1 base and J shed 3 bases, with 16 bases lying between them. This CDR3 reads CASSLGQASPLYEQYF. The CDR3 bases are TGTGCCAGCAGCTTAGGACAGGCCTCTCCTCTCTACGAGCAGTACTTC. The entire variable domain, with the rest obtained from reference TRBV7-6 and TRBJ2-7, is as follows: GAGVSQSPRYKVTKRGQDVALRCDPISGHVSLYWYRQALGQGPEFLTYFNYEAQQDKSGLPNDRFSAERPEGSISTLTIQRTEQRDSAMYRCASSLGQASPLYEQYFGPGTRLTVT.

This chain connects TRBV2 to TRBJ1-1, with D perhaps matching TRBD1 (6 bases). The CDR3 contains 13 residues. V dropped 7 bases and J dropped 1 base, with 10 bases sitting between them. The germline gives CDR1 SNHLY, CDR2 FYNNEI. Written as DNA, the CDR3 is TGTGCCAGCACGGGAGGGGGGAACACTGAAGCTTTCTTT. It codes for CASTGGGNTEAFF.

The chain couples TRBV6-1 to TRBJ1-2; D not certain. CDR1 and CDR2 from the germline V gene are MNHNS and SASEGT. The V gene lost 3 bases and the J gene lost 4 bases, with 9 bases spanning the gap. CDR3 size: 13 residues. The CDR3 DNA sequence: TGTGCCAGCAGTGATTGGCAGATCTATGGCTACACCTTC. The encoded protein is CASSDWQIYGYTF.

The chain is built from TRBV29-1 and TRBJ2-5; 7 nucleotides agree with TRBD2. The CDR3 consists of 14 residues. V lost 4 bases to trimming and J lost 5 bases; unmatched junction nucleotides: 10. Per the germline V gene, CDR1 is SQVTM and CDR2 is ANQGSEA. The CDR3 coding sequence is TGCAGCGTTGTCAAGGCCTCCGGGAGGGAGACCCAGTACTTC. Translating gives CSVVKASGRETQYF.

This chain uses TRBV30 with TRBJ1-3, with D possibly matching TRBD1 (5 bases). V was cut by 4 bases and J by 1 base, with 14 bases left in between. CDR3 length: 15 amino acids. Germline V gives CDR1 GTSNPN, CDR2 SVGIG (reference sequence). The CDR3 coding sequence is TGTGCCTGGAAAACGGGGGGATCTTCTGGAAACACCATATATTTT. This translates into CAWKTGGSSGNTIYF.

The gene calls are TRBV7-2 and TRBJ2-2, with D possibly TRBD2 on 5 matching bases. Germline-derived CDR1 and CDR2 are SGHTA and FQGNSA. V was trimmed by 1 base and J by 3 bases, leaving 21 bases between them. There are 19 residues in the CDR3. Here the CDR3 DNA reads TGTGCCAGCAGCTTAGGACCCCCGGGTGGGCTAGCCTACACCGGGGAGCTGTTTTTT. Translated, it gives CASSLGPPGGLAYTGELFF. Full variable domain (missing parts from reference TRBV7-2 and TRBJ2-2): GAGVSQSPSNKVTEKGKDVELRCDPISGHTALYWYRQSLGQGLEFLIYFQGNSAPDKSGLPSDRFSAERTGGSVSTLTIQRTQQEDSAVYLCASSLGPPGGLAYTGELFFGEGSRLTVL.

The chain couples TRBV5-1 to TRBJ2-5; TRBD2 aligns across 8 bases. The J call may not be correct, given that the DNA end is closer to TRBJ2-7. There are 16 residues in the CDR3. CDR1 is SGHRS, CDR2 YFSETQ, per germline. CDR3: CASSLGPGGAGYEQYF. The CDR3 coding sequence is TGCGCCAGCAGCTTGGGCCCGGGGGGGGCTGGTTACGAGCAGTACTTC.

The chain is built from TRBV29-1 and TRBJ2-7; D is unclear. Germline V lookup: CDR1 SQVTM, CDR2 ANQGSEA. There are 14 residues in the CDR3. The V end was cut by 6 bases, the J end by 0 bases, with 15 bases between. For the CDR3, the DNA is TGCAGCGTGGCCGGGCCACCACCCTCCTACGAGCAGTACTTC. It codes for CSVAGPPPSYEQYF.

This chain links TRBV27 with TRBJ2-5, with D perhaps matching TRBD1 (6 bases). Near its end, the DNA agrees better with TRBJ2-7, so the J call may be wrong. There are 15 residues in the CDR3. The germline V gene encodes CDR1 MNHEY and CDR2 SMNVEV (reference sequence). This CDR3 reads CASSSPGQGRYEQYF. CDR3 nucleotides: TGTGCCAGCAGTTCACCGGGACAAGGACGATACGAGCAGTACTTC.